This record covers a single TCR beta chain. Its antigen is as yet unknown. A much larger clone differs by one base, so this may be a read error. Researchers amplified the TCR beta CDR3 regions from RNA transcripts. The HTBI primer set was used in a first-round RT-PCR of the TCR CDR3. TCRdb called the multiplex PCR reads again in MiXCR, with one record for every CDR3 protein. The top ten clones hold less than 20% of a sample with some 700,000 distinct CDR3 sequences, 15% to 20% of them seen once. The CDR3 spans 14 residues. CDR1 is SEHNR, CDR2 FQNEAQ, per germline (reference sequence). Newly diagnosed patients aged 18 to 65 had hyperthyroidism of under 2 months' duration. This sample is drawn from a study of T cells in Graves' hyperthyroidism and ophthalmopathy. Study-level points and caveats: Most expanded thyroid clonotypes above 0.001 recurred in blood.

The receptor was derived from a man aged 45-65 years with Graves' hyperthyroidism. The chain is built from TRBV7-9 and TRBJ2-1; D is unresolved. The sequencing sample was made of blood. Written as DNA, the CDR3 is TGTGCCAGCAGCTTAGCTTTCTCCTGCAATGAGCAGTTCTTC. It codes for CASSLAFSCNEQFF.